These T cell receptor beta chains were read from a single sample in a study of blood T cell repertoires in COVID-19. Sequenced by immunoSEQ multiplex PCR; TCRdb stores in-frame clones only, minus some. The sample yields about 130,000 clones, around three quarters seen once. What was sequenced was peripheral blood. These receptors all come from a man aged 40-49 years with active or convalescent COVID-19. Each CDR3 is given without its conserved first and last residue.

v_call,j_call,cdr3_aa
TRBV28,TRBJ1-5,ASSPSTDSNQPQH
TRBV3-1/TRBV3-2,TRBJ2-1,ASSQDAGKQF
TRBV5-6,TRBJ2-1,ASSLRSGYYNEQF
TRBV3-1/TRBV3-2,TRBJ2-3,ASSPRGGRDTQY
TRBV19,TRBJ1-2,ATTRGSNYGYT
TRBV28,TRBJ1-2,ASSLGGGSYGYT
TRBV6-2/TRBV6-3,TRBJ1-1,ASSSTGTGTEAF
TRBV12-5,TRBJ1-1,ASGSGFNTEAF
TRBV10-3,TRBJ2-3,AIRGGLGTSTDTQY
TRBV7-9,TRBJ1-3,ASSAVGGTAGNTIY
TRBV10-3,TRBJ2-2,AMWRGTNTGELF